Listed below are T cell receptor beta chains from one sample, sequenced in a study of OX40 agonist ivuxolimab in advanced cancers. Measured with immunoSEQ multiplex PCR; TCRdb has only the in-frame clones, and not every one. The data show tens of thousands of clones, more than 75% seen once. The specimen was CD4+ or CD8+ T cells sorted from blood, collected in a trial of the OX40 agonist ivuxolimab. These receptors all come from an adult with an advanced solid tumor such as melanoma, head and neck, liver or kidney cancer. The CDR3 runs from the conserved cysteine through the conserved F or W. Each record gives: J gene, D gene, V gene, clone size, CDR3 protein, CDR3 DNA. The D gene is left open where the match is weak. Size is stated for part of the rows, as once, few or many counts, or as a class when the clone is expanded.

j_call: TRBJ2-5
d_call: TRBD2
v_call: TRBV5-1
clone_size: -
cdr3_aa: CASSLVSSGGPQETQYF
cdr3_nt: TGCGCCAGCAGCTTGGTTTCTAGCGGGGGCCCCCAGGAGACCCAGTACTTC

j_call: TRBJ2-6
d_call: TRBD2
v_call: TRBV2
clone_size: -
cdr3_aa: CASNRLAGGSGSGANVLTF
cdr3_nt: TGTGCCAGCAACCGACTAGCGGGGGGTTCCGGCTCTGGGGCCAACGTCCTGACTTTC

j_call: TRBJ1-1
d_call: -
v_call: TRBV4-3
clone_size: -
cdr3_aa: CASSQEVRTEAFF
cdr3_nt: TGCGCCAGCAGCCAAGAAGTCCGGACTGAAGCTTTCTTT

j_call: TRBJ1-2
d_call: -
v_call: TRBV4-3
clone_size: few
cdr3_aa: CASSQGDYGYTF
cdr3_nt: TGCGCCAGCAGCCAAGGGGATTATGGCTACACCTTC

j_call: TRBJ2-2
d_call: TRBD1
v_call: TRBV5-1
clone_size: -
cdr3_aa: CASSLVRGPAHGELFF
cdr3_nt: TGCGCCAGCAGCTTGGTTAGGGGGCCAGCCCACGGGGAGCTGTTTTTT

j_call: TRBJ1-2
d_call: TRBD1
v_call: TRBV6-5
clone_size: once
cdr3_aa: CASSYNRGLYGYTF
cdr3_nt: TGTGCCAGCAGTTACAATAGGGGGCTATATGGCTACACCTTC

j_call: TRBJ2-3
d_call: -
v_call: TRBV7-2
clone_size: -
cdr3_aa: CASSLGGAADTQYF
cdr3_nt: TGTGCCAGCAGCTTAGGCGGGGCTGCTGATACGCAGTATTTT

j_call: TRBJ2-1
d_call: -
v_call: TRBV4-1
clone_size: once
cdr3_aa: CASSRRLLAPGKSQMDEQFF
cdr3_nt: TGCGCCAGCAGCCGTCGCCTTTTGGCGCCGGGTAAATCCCAGATGGATGAGCAGTTCTTC

j_call: TRBJ1-1
d_call: TRBD1
v_call: TRBV6-6
clone_size: -
cdr3_aa: CASTRDRGTEAFF
cdr3_nt: TGTGCCAGCACCCGGGACAGGGGCACTGAAGCTTTCTTT

j_call: TRBJ1-5
d_call: TRBD1
v_call: TRBV19
clone_size: -
cdr3_aa: CATLDRGTSNQPQHF
cdr3_nt: TGTGCCACCCTGGACAGGGGGACTAGCAATCAGCCCCAGCATTTT

j_call: TRBJ1-3
d_call: -
v_call: TRBV5-1
clone_size: -
cdr3_aa: CASSLPGSGNTIYF
cdr3_nt: TGCGCCAGCAGCTTGCCAGGCTCTGGAAACACCATATATTTT

j_call: TRBJ2-5
d_call: -
v_call: TRBV5-1
clone_size: -
cdr3_aa: CASSLSRAQETQYF
cdr3_nt: TGCGCCAGCAGCTTGAGCCGGGCCCAAGAGACCCAGTACTTC

j_call: TRBJ1-2
d_call: -
v_call: TRBV4-1
clone_size: -
cdr3_aa: CASSQAGTLNYGYTF
cdr3_nt: TGCGCCAGCAGCCAAGCAGGGACTCTTAACTATGGCTACACCTTC

j_call: TRBJ1-1
d_call: -
v_call: TRBV10-3
clone_size: -
cdr3_aa: CAISGGVGNTEAFF
cdr3_nt: TGTGCCATCAGTGGAGGGGTGGGGAACACTGAAGCTTTCTTT

j_call: TRBJ1-1
d_call: -
v_call: TRBV19
clone_size: -
cdr3_aa: CASSHRIWTEAFF
cdr3_nt: TGTGCCAGTAGTCACCGAATTTGGACTGAAGCTTTCTTT

j_call: TRBJ1-6
d_call: TRBD1
v_call: TRBV23-1
clone_size: once
cdr3_aa: CASSQCLTGVWSPLHF
cdr3_nt: TGCGCCAGCAGTCAATGCCTTACAGGGGTATGGTCACCCCTCCACTTT

j_call: TRBJ2-2
d_call: TRBD2
v_call: TRBV11-3
clone_size: -
cdr3_aa: CASSLELAGIGELFF
cdr3_nt: TGTGCCAGCAGCTTAGAACTAGCGGGGATCGGGGAGCTGTTTTTT

j_call: TRBJ2-7
d_call: -
v_call: TRBV7-9
clone_size: -
cdr3_aa: CASSLGRGSYEQYF
cdr3_nt: TGTGCCAGCAGCCTCGGGAGAGGGTCTTACGAGCAGTACTTC

j_call: TRBJ1-1
d_call: -
v_call: TRBV7-2
clone_size: -
cdr3_aa: CASSPGTLGTEAFF
cdr3_nt: TGTGCCAGCAGCCCAGGGACTTTGGGGACTGAAGCTTTCTTT

j_call: TRBJ2-1
d_call: -
v_call: TRBV5-6
clone_size: once
cdr3_aa: CASSLVLHNEQFF
cdr3_nt: TGTGCCAGCAGCTTGGTTCTCCACAATGAGCAGTTCTTC

j_call: TRBJ1-1
d_call: TRBD1
v_call: TRBV14
clone_size: -
cdr3_aa: CASSQWGTGFNTEAFF
cdr3_nt: TGTGCCAGCAGCCAATGGGGGACAGGTTTCAACACTGAAGCTTTCTTT

j_call: TRBJ2-7
d_call: TRBD2
v_call: TRBV5-1
clone_size: few
cdr3_aa: CASSPRGLAGEQYF
cdr3_nt: TGCGCCAGCAGCCCCCGGGGACTAGCGGGCGAGCAGTACTTC